These 13 T cell receptor beta chains were all obtained from the same sample, sequenced in a study of cytomegalovirus exposure and HLA in healthy donors. The primer mix had 60 Vbeta and 13 Jbeta primers. Data came from immunoSEQ multiplex PCR; TCRdb stores just in-frame clones and leaves some out. This repertoire includes about 140,000 clones. The sequenced sample consisted of PBMCs. Receptors originate from a woman between 18 and 29 years old in good health and CMV-seronegative.

DNA for the CDR3: TGCGCCAGCAGCCAAGATTCGGGAGGACAGGGATCGGGCAATGAGCAGTTCTTC. Translated, it gives CASSQDSGGQGSGNEQFF. V and J are TRBV4-3 and TRBJ2-1, with a tentative D call TRBD1 (8 bases). This CDR3 is built from 18 residues. The V and J ends lost 0 bases and 6 bases respectively, with 21 bases between them. Germline V lookup: CDR1 LGHNA, CDR2 YSLEER.

The chain is built from TRBV7-2 and TRBJ2-3; D ambiguous. Looked up from germline, CDR1 is SGHTA and CDR2 is FQGNSA. V dropped 3 bases and J dropped 4 bases, with 11 bases sitting between them. The CDR3 sequence is 14 residues long. CDR3 loop: CASSLVLSADTQYF. The DNA for the CDR3 is TGTGCCAGCAGCTTGGTCCTTTCGGCAGATACGCAGTATTTT.

The chain combines TRBV30 with TRBJ2-3, with a possible D match to TRBD1 (6 bases). Germline assignment: CDR1 GTSNPN and CDR2 SVGIG (reference sequence). The CDR3 has 15 amino acids. Trimming left V 2 bases short and J 0 bases short, with 12 bases between. The CDR3 DNA follows: TGTGCCTGGAGTCTTGGTGGGGGCAGCACAGATACGCAGTATTTT. Its protein product is CAWSLGGGSTDTQYF.

The chain employs TRBV30 and TRBJ1-2; 8 bases are a match to TRBD1. The CDR3 length is 15 residues. Germline V gene data show CDR1 as GTSNPN and CDR2 as SVGIG (reference sequence). V lost 0 bases, J lost 6 bases, and 9 bases stayed unmatched. The CDR3 bases are TGTGCCTGGAGTGTGGGACTGGACAGGGCCGATGGCTACACCTTC. Translating it yields CAWSVGLDRADGYTF.

The CDR3 bases are TGCGCCAGCAGCCTCGGGACAGGGGGCTATGGCTACACCTTC. It encodes CASSLGTGGYGYTF. This rearrangement joins TRBV5-1 to TRBJ1-2, with 11 bases lining up with TRBD1. In germline, CDR1 is SGHRS, CDR2 YFSETQ. The CDR3 contains 14 residues. The J segment lost 4 bases and the V segment lost 4 bases, leaving 3 bases of the junction unmatched.

The J gene is TRBJ2-3, the V gene TRBV4-2; D call uncertain. V was pared by 0 bases and J by 0 bases, with 13 bases between. The germline gives CDR1 LGHNA, CDR2 YNFKEQ. The length of the CDR3 is 17 residues. CDR3 sequence (DNA): TGTGCCAGCAGCCAAGATCTGGCCTCTCGAAGCACAGATACGCAGTATTTT. Translated, it gives CASSQDLASRSTDTQYF.

The chain employs TRBV27 and TRBJ1-1; 7 bases agree with TRBD1. Germline V gene lookup returns CDR1 MNHEY and CDR2 SMNVEV (reference sequence). The CDR3 loop spans 16 amino acids. The V gene end was trimmed by 4 bases and the J gene end by 4 bases; junction bases not matched to a gene: 12. In nucleotides, the CDR3 is TGTGCCAGCAGTTCCCTAGGGGCGACAGGGACCACTGAAGCTTTCTTT. This gives the protein CASSSLGATGTTEAFF.

The chain combines TRBV9 with TRBJ2-1, with 13 bases lining up with TRBD2. This CDR3 is built from 20 residues. Germline V gives CDR1 SGDLS, CDR2 YYNGEE. After removal of 0 bases from V and 10 bases from J, the junction contained 19 bases not matched to a gene. The DNA of the CDR3 is TGTGCCAGCAGCGTAGCTCTAGGACTAGCGGGAGCTACCGTTGGGGGAGAGCAGTTCTTC. Amino acid sequence: CASSVALGLAGATVGGEQFF.

The chain is built from TRBV5-1 and TRBJ1-1; 12 nucleotides match TRBD1. V trimming: 0 bases; J trimming: 5 bases; junction bases outside the gene matches: 2. CDR3 length: 15 amino acids. CDR1 is SGHRS and CDR2 is YFSETQ in the germline V gene. The chain's CDR3 is CASSLGDRGPTEAFF. The CDR3 nucleotides are TGCGCCAGCAGCTTGGGGGACAGGGGGCCAACTGAAGCTTTCTTT.

The rearrangement uses TRBV7-9 and TRBJ1-2, with a possible D match to TRBD1 (5 bases). The CDR3 totals 15 residues. V was shortened by 2 bases and J by 4 bases, with 14 bases between the two germline ends. CDR1 is SEHNR, CDR2 FQNEAQ, per germline (reference sequence). DNA for the CDR3: TGTGCCAGCAGCTTACTGAGGCAGGGTGGCTATGGCTACACCTTC. Translated, it gives CASSLLRQGGYGYTF.

V usage is TRBV9 and J usage is TRBJ2-3, with 8 nucleotides matching TRBD2. This CDR3 contains 16 residues. The ends lost 0 bases at V and 3 bases at J; junction bases unmatched: 6. Germline CDR1 is SGDLS and CDR2 is YYNGEE. CDR3 nucleotide sequence: TGTGCCAGCAGCGTAGAACCGGGAGGGGGGACAGATACGCAGTATTTT. Translation: CASSVEPGGGTDTQYF.

Note on this clone: The identical CDR3 is also encoded by other nucleotide sequences in the sample. This sequence joins TRBV7-9 and TRBJ1-3; D uncertain. Trimming took 2 bases from V and 0 from J, leaving 5 bases between them. Germline loops: CDR1 SEHNR, CDR2 FQNEAQ (reference sequence). The length of the CDR3 is 14 residues. CDR3 in DNA: TGTGCCAGCAGCTTAACCGGCTCTGGAAACACCATATATTTT. Translating gives CASSLTGSGNTIYF.

CDR3 protein: CASTRLQGRVNTEAFF. In DNA form, the CDR3 reads TGTGCCAGCACAAGACTACAAGGGCGGGTAAACACTGAAGCTTTCTTT. The chain employs TRBV28 and TRBJ1-1; D is unclear. Per the germline V gene, CDR1 is MDHEN and CDR2 is SYDVKM. This CDR3 comprises 16 residues. V was shortened by 7 bases and J by 2 bases, with 20 bases between the two germline ends.